The text below deals with one T cell receptor (beta chain). Its antigen remains unknown. The source of the sample is a study of cytomegalovirus exposure and HLA in healthy donors. General study points: Sequence variants that were highly shared formed a cluster that was likely a sequencing artifact. Analyses of presence/absence relied on an assumption of roughly uniform sequencing depth across donors.

The PCR employed 60 Vbeta primers together with 13 Jbeta primers. Here immunoSEQ multiplex PCR was the method, and the copy in TCRdb shows in-frame clones only, minus some. The repertoire consists of around 160,000 clones, with around 67% occurring once and the leading ten covering 1.5% to 2%. V dropped 0 bases and J dropped 0 bases, with 18 bases sitting between them. This CDR3 is built from 19 residues. Germline V gives CDR1 SGHNT, CDR2 YENEEA. Sequencing input: PBMCs. The origin of this receptor is a woman aged 18-29 years in good health and CMV-seronegative. J is TRBJ2-1 and V is TRBV11-3; D is possibly TRBD2 (6 bases). This CDR3 reads CASSLDPWAGRSSYNEQFF. In nucleotides, the CDR3 is TGTGCCAGCAGCTTAGATCCCTGGGCGGGGCGTAGCTCCTACAATGAGCAGTTCTTC.